The rows below give T cell receptor beta chains drawn from one sample of a study of CD8 T cells in Susac syndrome. TCRdb used MiXCR to reprocess the immunoSEQ multiplex PCR reads, holding one entry per CDR3 protein. Of around 190,000 distinct CDR3 sequences in the sample, roughly 94% were seen once. The sample taken for sequencing was CD4+ T cells from PBMCs. These receptors all stem from a human donor with Susac syndrome. The CDR3 runs from the conserved cysteine through the conserved F or W. A row's size may be missing; if present it is once, few, many or a size class.

CASSGDGDTQYF | TRBV5-1 | . | TRBJ2-3
CASSQLDRPYGYTF | TRBV3-1 | once | TRBJ1-2
CSVEGTGVPQYF | TRBV29-1 | . | TRBJ2-5
CASSEQGRGVETQYF | TRBV25-1 | . | TRBJ2-5
CASRDSLADYEQYF | TRBV6-2/TRBV6-3 | . | TRBJ2-7
CASSFGDGTRNIQYF | TRBV12-3/TRBV12-4 | . | TRBJ2-4
CASSPTAQPETQYF | TRBV2 | . | TRBJ2-5
CASSYRPDTGELFF | TRBV6-5 | . | TRBJ2-2
CASSPIMTGESTEAFF | TRBV9 | . | TRBJ1-1
CASSLSSGGEQYF | TRBV7-3 | . | TRBJ2-7
CSASIGIAGTYNEQFF | TRBV20-1 | . | TRBJ2-1
CSARDGGNTGELFF | TRBV20-1 | . | TRBJ2-2
CASSQGTGNSPLHF | TRBV5-1 | . | TRBJ1-6